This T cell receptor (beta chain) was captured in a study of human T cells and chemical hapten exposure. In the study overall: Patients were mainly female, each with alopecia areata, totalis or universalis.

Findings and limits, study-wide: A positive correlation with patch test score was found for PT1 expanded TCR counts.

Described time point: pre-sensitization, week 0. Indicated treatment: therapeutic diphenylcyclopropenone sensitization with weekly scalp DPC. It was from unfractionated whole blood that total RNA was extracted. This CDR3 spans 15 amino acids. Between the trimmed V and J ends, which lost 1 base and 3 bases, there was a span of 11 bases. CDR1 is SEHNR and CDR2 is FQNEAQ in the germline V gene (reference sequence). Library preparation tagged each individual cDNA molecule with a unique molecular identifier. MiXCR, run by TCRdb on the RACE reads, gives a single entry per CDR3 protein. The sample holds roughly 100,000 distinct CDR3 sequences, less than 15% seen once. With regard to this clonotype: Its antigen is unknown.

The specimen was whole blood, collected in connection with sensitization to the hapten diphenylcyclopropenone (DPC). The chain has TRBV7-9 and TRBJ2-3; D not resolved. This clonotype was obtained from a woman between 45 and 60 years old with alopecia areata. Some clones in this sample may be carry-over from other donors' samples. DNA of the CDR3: TGTGCCAGCAGCTTAGGTGGGGTCGGGACAGATACGCAGTATTTT. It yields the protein CASSLGGVGTDTQYF.